The 12 T cell receptor beta chains given below trace back to one sample, sequenced in a study of vaccination and CD4 T cells after COVID-19. Their recognized antigens are unknown. Treatment: roughly nine-day PBMC culture with coronavirus spike peptide pools or control peptides (ViraFEST assay). Cultured CD4+ T cells had their DNA profiled by the Oncomine TCR Beta short-read assay. TCRdb used MiXCR to reprocess the PCR reads, holding one entry per CDR3 protein. This table has about 8,800 distinct CDR3 sequences, 60% appearing once. The sequences come from cultured CD4+ T cells from blood, collected after SARS-CoV-2 vaccination. All receptors come from a human donor with COVID-19.

The chain couples TRBV20-1 to TRBJ2-7; weak D call: TRBD1 (6 bases). The CDR3 is 14 amino acids. The ends were cut back, 6 bases at V and 0 bases at J, with 15 bases in the middle. Germline CDR1 reads DFQATT; CDR2 reads SNEGSKA (reference sequence). CDR3 in amino acids: CSATGQRSSYEQYF. The CDR3 DNA reads TGCAGTGCAACTGGACAGAGAAGCTCCTACGAGCAGTACTTC.

This rearrangement joins TRBV27 to TRBJ1-6; the D is unclear. The CDR3 extends over 13 amino acids. The V gene's germline CDR1 is MNHEY and CDR2 SMNVEV (reference sequence). The V end lost 8 bases, the J end lost 8 bases, and 13 bases lay between the germline ends. The CDR3 reads CASSRASHSPLHF. The CDR3 DNA is TGTGCCAGCTCCCGGGCCAGCCATTCACCCCTCCACTTT.

In its sample, this clonotype was seen a few times. The rearrangement links TRBV7-8 to TRBJ2-2, with TRBD2 matching 7 bases. The V gene's germline CDR1 is SGHVS and CDR2 FQNEAQ. The V gene end was trimmed by 2 bases and the J gene end by 0 bases; junction bases not matched to a gene: 3. The CDR3 sequence is 16 residues long. Here the CDR3 reads CASSLNGGTNTGELFF. The CDR3 DNA is TGTGCCAGCAGCTTAAACGGGGGGACGAACACCGGGGAGCTGTTTTTT.

This chain joins TRBV20-1 and TRBJ1-2; D remains ambiguous. Trimming pared 1 base from V and 0 bases from J, leaving 9 bases between. The V gene's germline CDR1 is DFQATT and CDR2 SNEGSKA (reference sequence). The CDR3 is 14 amino acids. Here the CDR3 DNA reads TGCAGTGCTAGAGCGGCAGGAGCTAACTATGGCTACACCTTC. Translated, it gives CSARAAGANYGYTF.

The rearrangement links TRBV19 to TRBJ1-5; D is undetermined. Trimming took 8 bases from V and 3 from J, leaving 14 bases between them. This CDR3 comprises 14 residues. Per the germline V gene, CDR1 is LNHDA and CDR2 is SQIVND (reference sequence). CDR3 sequence reads: CASGRANNNQPQHF. The CDR3 coding sequence is TGTGCCAGTGGTCGGGCGAATAACAATCAGCCCCAGCATTTT.

V and J are TRBV28 and TRBJ1-2, with 7 bases that match TRBD1. Germline assignment: CDR1 MDHEN and CDR2 SYDVKM. CDR3 size: 13 residues. V trimming: 5 bases; J trimming: 7 bases; junction bases outside the gene matches: 7. DNA of the CDR3: TGTGCCAGCAGTCCTTCGACAGGGACTGGCTACACCTTC. Translated: CASSPSTGTGYTF.

The rearrangement uses TRBV6-5 and TRBJ2-1; weak D call: TRBD2 (5 bases). Trimming took off 2 bases at V and 7 bases at J, with 12 bases between the two ends. The germline V gene has CDR1 MNHEY and CDR2 SVGAGI. CDR3 length equals 14 residues. The CDR3 sequence: CASSYGGRRNEQFF. The CDR3 DNA is TGTGCCAGCAGTTACGGCGGTAGGAGGAATGAGCAGTTCTTC.

This rearrangement joins TRBV6-1 to TRBJ2-5, with TRBD2 matching 9 bases. The ends lost 10 bases at V and 3 bases at J; junction bases unmatched: 12. This CDR3 region has 15 residues. Per the germline V gene, CDR1 is MNHNS and CDR2 is SASEGT. This CDR3 reads CATTSGGRGKETQYF. The CDR3, as DNA: TGTGCCACAACCAGCGGGGGGCGAGGGAAAGAGACCCAGTACTTC.

The J gene is TRBJ2-7, the V gene TRBV6-1; a weak D match, TRBD2 (6 bases). Per germline, CDR1 MNHNS and CDR2 SASEGT. V lost 8 bases to trimming and J lost 0 bases, with 14 bases between them. This CDR3 spans 14 amino acids. The CDR3 region is CASLRDSLSYEQYF. CDR3 sequence (DNA): TGTGCCAGCCTACGGGACTCCCTCTCCTACGAGCAGTACTTC.

The chain is built from TRBV10-1 and TRBJ2-3; D is uncertain. Germline V gene data show CDR1 as WNHNN and CDR2 as SYGVQD (reference sequence). CDR3 length: 15 residues. Trimming took off 4 bases at V and 0 bases at J, with 11 bases between the two ends. CDR3 residues: CASSVNTASTDTQYF. The CDR3 DNA is TGCGCCAGCAGTGTCAACACAGCAAGCACAGATACGCAGTATTTT.

The chain uses TRBV4-2 and TRBJ1-1, with D uncertain. Germline values: CDR1 LGHNA, CDR2 YNFKEQ. Deletions cut 4 bases from V and 10 bases from J, with 19 bases between. The CDR3 extends over 14 amino acids. The CDR3 sequence: CASSRSRSSLGAFF. DNA for the CDR3: TGTGCCAGCAGCCGATCAAGGTCCTCCCTGGGAGCTTTCTTT.

V gene TRBV20-1 combines with J gene TRBJ1-1; D is unresolved. From germline, CDR1 is DFQATT and CDR2 SNEGSKA (reference sequence). The CDR3 contains 13 residues. V lost 2 bases and J lost 1, with 8 bases in between. This chain's CDR3 is CSARNRKNTEAFF. CDR3 nucleotide sequence: TGCAGTGCTAGAAACCGGAAGAACACTGAAGCTTTCTTT.